These 20 T cell receptor beta chains came from one sample sequenced in a study of blood T cells in healthy people across ages. Primed by a sample-barcoded 5' primer and a J-beta primer mix, a second PCR proceeded for about 6 to 12 cycles. TCRdb re-analysed the 5' RACE reads in MiXCR, keeping a single row per CDR3 protein. The data contain 790,000 or so distinct CDR3 sequences, about 42% of them singletons. The source material was blood. The receptors shown here come from an elderly man in good health.

The gene calls are TRBV20-1 and TRBJ1-5, with a tentative D call TRBD1 (6 bases). V was trimmed by 5 bases and J by 6 bases, leaving 14 bases between them. The germline V gene encodes CDR1 DFQATT and CDR2 SNEGSKA (reference sequence). The CDR3 is 13 amino acids. CDR3 region: CSAQGGGSQPQHF. Written as DNA, the CDR3 is TGCAGTGCTCAAGGGGGGGGTAGTCAGCCCCAGCATTTT.

Details on this clonotype: An end of the junction differs from the germline gene, which may be a read error. The chain employs TRBV7-2 and TRBJ2-3; 9 bases match TRBD2. CDR1 and CDR2 from the germline V gene are SGHTA and FQGNSA. The CDR3 has 15 residues. CDR3 in DNA: TGTGCCAACAGCTTAGGCGGGAGGGTGTCAGATACGCAGTATTTT. Its translation: CANSLGGRVSDTQYF.

The chain combines TRBV6-5 with TRBJ2-3, with 9 bases matching TRBD2. Germline assignment: CDR1 MNHEY and CDR2 SVGAGI. V shed 2 bases and J 0 bases; nucleotides not matched to a gene: 21. The length of the CDR3 is 22 residues. In nucleotides, the CDR3 is TGTGCCAGCAGTTACGGAGGGATAGGTGCGGGAGGGAATTTAGGCAGCACAGATACGCAGTATTTT. Protein sequence: CASSYGGIGAGGNLGSTDTQYF.

This clonotype was recorded a few times. The chain recombines TRBV12-3 or TRBV12-4 with TRBJ2-6, with D possibly matching TRBD2 (5 bases). V was cut by 5 bases and J by 2 bases, with 7 bases left in between. This CDR3 is built from 14 residues. CDR3 protein: CASSVGAGANVLTF. The CDR3 DNA is TGTGCCAGCAGTGTCGGGGCTGGGGCCAACGTCCTGACTTTC.

Details on this clonotype: One end of the junction varies from germline; a read error may be responsible. The chain carries TRBV28 and TRBJ2-7, with 8 bases identical to TRBD1. The CDR3 loop spans 15 amino acids. Germline V gene sequence: CDR1 MDHEN, CDR2 SYDVKM. CDR3 protein: CASSLKQGASYEQYF. The CDR3 nucleotides read TGTGCCAGCAGTTTAAAGCAGGGGGCCTCCTACGAACAGTACTTC.

The rearrangement uses TRBV5-1 and TRBJ2-5; D is uncertain. This CDR3 is 14 amino acids long. Trimming removed 4 bases at V and 5 bases at J, with 15 bases between. Germline values: CDR1 SGHRS, CDR2 YFSETQ. The CDR3 is CASSPGFLEETQYF. The CDR3 bases are TGCGCCAGCAGCCCAGGATTCCTCGAGGAGACCCAGTACTTC.

This clonotype has only a few counts. A much more abundant neighbour one base away suggests this may be a read error. The chain links TRBV12-3 or TRBV12-4 to TRBJ2-1; no clear D gene. This CDR3 has 13 residues. CDR3 nucleotide sequence: TGTGCCGGCAGTTTGATCGTGGTTGCTGAGCAGTTCTTC. Residues: CAGSLIVVAEQFF.

The chain links TRBV12-3 or TRBV12-4 to TRBJ2-3; weak D call: TRBD2 (6 bases). The CDR3 extends over 15 amino acids. The ends were cut back, 3 bases at V and 1 base at J, with 11 bases in the middle. The CDR3 DNA reads TGTGCCAGCAGTTTTTCTACGGGAGGCACAGATACGCAGTATTTT. Its translation is CASSFSTGGTDTQYF.

This rearrangement joins TRBV29-1 to TRBJ2-7, with 7 bases fitting TRBD2. CDR1 is SQVTM, CDR2 ANQGSEA, per germline. The CDR3 has 16 residues. V was pared by 2 bases and J by 0 bases, with 10 bases of the junction left unmatched. The DNA for the CDR3 is TGCAGCGTTGAATCTAGCGGTGGGGGGTACTCCTACGAGCAGTACTTC. As protein: CSVESSGGGYSYEQYF.

This clonotype occurred a few times. The genes are TRBV7-2 and TRBJ2-7, with 7 positions matching TRBD1. The CDR3 extends over 16 amino acids. The J segment lost 2 bases and the V segment lost 1 base, leaving 8 bases of the junction unmatched. Germline V gene data show CDR1 as SGHTA and CDR2 as FQGNSA. CDR3: CASSLGTHRGTYEQYF. For the CDR3, the DNA is TGTGCCAGCAGCTTAGGAACCCACAGGGGTACCTACGAGCAGTACTTC.

This rearrangement joins TRBV20-1 to TRBJ1-2; D is uncertain. V was cut by 4 bases and J by 2 bases, with 14 bases left in between. Germline assignment: CDR1 DFQATT and CDR2 SNEGSKA (reference sequence). CDR3 length: 14 residues. CDR3 sequence (DNA): TGCAGTGCTAAAAGACGGCGACTGAACTATGGCTACACCTTC. Translation gives CSAKRRRLNYGYTF.

A word on this clonotype: This could be a read error, since a much larger clone is one nucleotide away. The rearrangement uses TRBV5-6 and TRBJ2-5; 13 bases map to TRBD2. V lost 3 bases and J lost 5; bases outside the gene matches: 4. CDR3 size: 15 residues. Germline assignment: CDR1 SGHDT and CDR2 YYEEEE. CDR3 bases: TGTGCCAGCAGCTCCGGACTAGCGGGAGACGAGACCCAGTACTTC. This codes for CASSSGLAGDETQYF. The full variable domain, in which reference TRBV5-6 and TRBJ2-5 provide the parts outside the CDR3, is DAGVTQSPTHLIKTRGQQVTLRCSPKSGHDTVSWYQQALGQGPQFIFQYYEEEERQRGNFPDRFSGHQFPNYSSELNVNALLLGDSALYLCASSSGLAGDETQYFGPGTRLLVL.

This clonotype showed up just a few times. J is TRBJ1-2 and V is TRBV7-2; 8 positions agree with TRBD1. The junction had 6 bases not matched to a gene; V was cut back by 5 bases and J by 1 base. This CDR3 has 15 amino acids. The germline CDR1 and CDR2 sequences are SGHTA and FQGNSA. The CDR3 DNA follows: TGTGCCAGCAGCGGCCACAGGGGGGGTAACTATGGCTACACCTTC. Its protein product is CASSGHRGGNYGYTF.

The rearrangement joins TRBV11-2 to TRBJ1-2; TRBD1 matches 7 bases. This CDR3 comprises 15 residues. Looked up from germline, CDR1 is SGHAT and CDR2 is FQNNGV. J gave up 4 bases and V 5 bases, and 10 bases lay outside the gene matches. CDR3: CASSGTRGRIYGYTF. The CDR3 DNA is TGTGCCAGCAGCGGCACTAGGGGGCGCATCTATGGCTACACCTTC.

The rearrangement uses TRBV4-2 and TRBJ2-1; D is unresolved. CDR1 and CDR2 from the germline V gene are LGHNA and YNFKEQ. This CDR3 region has 16 residues. V was pared by 0 bases and J by 9 bases, with 18 bases between. This chain's CDR3 is CASSQDLVEPSGEQFF. The CDR3 coding sequence is TGTGCCAGCAGCCAAGATCTTGTTGAGCCCTCTGGTGAGCAGTTCTTC.

This clonotype came up a few times. In DNA, the CDR3 is TGTGCCAGCAGCCAGCCTAGCGGGAGTCTGAGGGAGCAGTACTTC. Protein: CASSQPSGSLREQYF. V is TRBV7-2 and J is TRBJ2-7; TRBD2 agrees at 10 bases. The CDR3 is 15 amino acids. V gave up 5 bases and J gave up 7 bases; unmatched junction bases: 11. Per germline, CDR1 SGHTA and CDR2 FQGNSA. Looking up the rest from reference TRBV7-2 and TRBJ2-7 gives the full variable domain: GAGVSQSPSNKVTEKGKDVELRCDPISGHTALYWYRQSLGQGLEFLIYFQGNSAPDKSGLPSDRFSAERTGGSVSTLTIQRTQQEDSAVYLCASSQPSGSLREQYFGPGTRLTVT.

This chain connects TRBV24-1 to TRBJ1-2; D gene ambiguous. The CDR3 runs 15 residues. The V gene lost 3 bases and the J gene lost 6 bases, with 16 bases spanning the gap. The germline gives CDR1 KGHDR, CDR2 SFDVKD. The chain's CDR3 is CATSDAYWESNGYTF. The CDR3, as DNA: TGTGCCACCAGTGATGCATACTGGGAGAGTAATGGCTACACCTTC.

This clonotype was recorded at least ten times. The chain recombines TRBV30 with TRBJ2-6, with D unclear. CDR1 and CDR2 (germline): GTSNPN, SVGIG (reference sequence). There are 14 residues in the CDR3. The V gene lost 5 bases and the J gene lost 4 bases, with 12 bases spanning the gap. CDR3 nucleotide sequence: TGTGCCTGGGCCGGTCTGGGGGGGGCCAACGTCCTGACTTTC. Translation: CAWAGLGGANVLTF.

This rearrangement joins TRBV9 to TRBJ2-7; TRBD2 matches 15 bases. This CDR3 contains 16 residues. Looked up from germline, CDR1 is SGDLS and CDR2 is YYNGEE. With 3 bases clipped from V and 7 bases from J, the junction kept 8 bases outside the gene matches. CDR3 nucleotides: TGTGCCAGCAGCGCAGCCGGGACTAGCGGGAGGTTAGAGCAGTACTTC. It specifies CASSAAGTSGRLEQYF.

The chain joins TRBV20-1 to TRBJ1-2, with D hard to call. Germline CDR1 reads DFQATT; CDR2 reads SNEGSKA (reference sequence). V lost 4 bases and J lost 4, with 7 bases in between. The CDR3 sequence is 11 residues long. This CDR3 reads CSATPGYGYTF. The CDR3 DNA sequence: TGCAGTGCTACTCCCGGCTATGGCTACACCTTC.